The 27 T cell receptor beta chains presented below share a single source sample, sequenced in a study of vaccination and CD4 T cells after COVID-19. The antigens these receptors bind are not known. Treatment specified: roughly nine-day PBMC culture with coronavirus spike peptide pools or control peptides (ViraFEST assay). Sequencing of DNA taken from cultured CD4+ T cells relied on the Oncomine TCR Beta short-read assay. Each CDR3 protein is one row after TCRdb ran MiXCR on the PCR reads. The profile covers about 15,000 distinct CDR3 sequences, with 20% to 25% appearing a single time and 10% to 15% taken by the ten largest. Source: CD4+ T cells from blood, cultured in vitro, taken before SARS-CoV-2 vaccination. The receptor source for this set is a human donor who received a COVID-19 vaccine.

This clonotype has just a few counts. This sequence joins TRBV6-1 and TRBJ2-3, with D perhaps TRBD1 (7 bases). CDR1 MNHNS and CDR2 SASEGT come from the germline V gene. This CDR3 has 18 residues. The V end lost 6 bases, the J end lost 5 bases, and 27 bases lay between the germline ends. The CDR3 DNA reads TGTGCCAGCAGCTTCGTCCAGGGGGGTGGGGGCCGTAGAGATACGCAGTATTTT. Encoded protein: CASSFVQGGGGRRDTQYF.

In this sample, this clonotype is medium-sized (0.01 to 0.1%). The chain links TRBV6-1 to TRBJ2-5; 7 bases agree with TRBD1. The germline V gene encodes CDR1 MNHNS and CDR2 SASEGT. The trim removed 6 bases at V and 1 base at J, leaving 14 bases unmatched. The CDR3 is made up of 17 amino acids. The CDR3 DNA sequence: TGTGCCAGCAGCAAGGGGGCCAGGGGCTCATTCCAAGAGACCCAGTACTTC. It is translated as CASSKGARGSFQETQYF.

The chain uses TRBV20-1 and TRBJ1-2; D uncertain. Germline CDR1 is DFQATT and CDR2 is SNEGSKA (reference sequence). V lost 3 bases to trimming and J lost 6 bases, with 11 bases between them. This CDR3 region has 12 residues. Here the CDR3 reads CSARRRQDGYTF. CDR3 bases: TGCAGTGCTAGGCGAAGGCAGGATGGCTACACCTTC.

In its sample, this clonotype ranks as medium-sized. This chain uses TRBV20-1 with TRBJ1-2; 9 bases fit TRBD1. The CDR3 loop spans 14 amino acids. Germline V gives CDR1 DFQATT, CDR2 SNEGSKA (reference sequence). J was trimmed by 3 bases and V by 5 bases; bases with no gene match: 7. CDR3 bases: TGCAGTGCTCCCGGACAGGGGTCGGACTATGGCTACACCTTC. Translation: CSAPGQGSDYGYTF.

This clonotype was seen more than once but under ten times. This chain links TRBV19 with TRBJ2-5; TRBD2 matches 9 bases. This CDR3 is built from 16 residues. V lost 3 bases to trimming and J lost 0 bases; unmatched junction nucleotides: 5. Germline V gene sequence: CDR1 LNHDA, CDR2 SQIVND (reference sequence). The CDR3 is CASSIRGGEYQETQYF. The CDR3, as DNA: TGTGCCAGTAGTATTCGCGGGGGGGAGTACCAAGAGACCCAGTACTTC.

In its sample, this clonotype was seen a few times. This rearrangement joins TRBV21-1 to TRBJ2-2; the table's D call, TRBD2, was not checked against the DNA. TRBV21-1 is marked as a pseudogene. CDR3 length: 19 residues. CDR3 sequence (DNA): TGTGCCAGCAGCAAATCAGGCGCTAGCGGGGGGGCAAGCACCGGGGAGCTGTTTTTT. Its translation is CASSKSGASGGASTGELFF.

The chain carries TRBV30 and TRBJ2-7, with 11 bases lining up with TRBD1. CDR1 and CDR2 from the germline V gene are GTSNPN and SVGIG (reference sequence). The CDR3 sequence is 13 residues long. V shed 2 bases and J 6 bases; nucleotides not matched to a gene: 3. CDR3 protein: CAWSSGTGGEQYF. Here the CDR3 DNA reads TGTGCCTGGAGTTCCGGGACAGGGGGCGAGCAGTACTTC.

In its sample, this clonotype was seen a few times. V gene TRBV19 combines with J gene TRBJ1-6; D is perhaps TRBD1 (6 bases). Per germline, CDR1 LNHDA and CDR2 SQIVND (reference sequence). V was clipped by 1 base and J by 7 bases, with 17 bases between them. The CDR3 is 17 residues long. This CDR3 reads CASSIVPGQNPNSPLHF. DNA of the CDR3: TGTGCCAGTAGTATAGTACCCGGACAGAATCCCAATTCACCCCTCCACTTT.

Relative to its sample, this clonotype is medium-sized (0.01 to 0.1%). The chain joins TRBV27 to TRBJ2-3; no clear D gene. V dropped 5 bases and J dropped 0 bases, with 6 bases sitting between them. This CDR3 is built from 13 residues. CDR1 and CDR2 from the germline V gene are MNHEY and SMNVEV (reference sequence). CDR3 in DNA: TGTGCCAGCAGTCAACATAGCACAGATACGCAGTATTTT. Translation: CASSQHSTDTQYF.

The chain carries TRBV6-5 and TRBJ1-2, with 9 bases that match TRBD1. The CDR3 spans 17 residues. The germline CDR1 and CDR2 sequences are MNHEY and SVGAGI. The V and J ends lost 0 bases and 6 bases, in that order; junction bases with no gene match: 11. CDR3 in DNA: TGTGCCAGCAGTTACTCGTATACGGGACAGGGAAGGAATGGCTACACCTTC. It encodes CASSYSYTGQGRNGYTF.

Only a few counts were recorded for this clonotype. The genes are TRBV7-8 and TRBJ1-3; the D is unclear. Between the trimmed V and J ends, which lost 2 bases and 0 bases, there was a span of 11 bases. The germline V gene encodes CDR1 SGHVS and CDR2 FQNEAQ. This CDR3 has 16 residues. The CDR3 loop is CASSLSIRGSGNTIYF. In DNA, the CDR3 is TGTGCCAGCAGCTTATCTATTAGAGGCTCTGGAAACACCATATATTTT.

There are a few counts of this clonotype. This sequence joins TRBV20-1 and TRBJ1-1, with D perhaps TRBD1 (5 bases). The CDR3 is made up of 15 amino acids. V was trimmed by 1 base and J by 8 bases, leaving 20 bases between them. CDR1 and CDR2 (germline): DFQATT, SNEGSKA (reference sequence). The CDR3 here is CSARAHRGAGDEAFF. The CDR3 nucleotides are TGCAGTGCTAGAGCACATCGCGGGGCAGGCGACGAAGCTTTCTTT.

Only a few counts were recorded for this clonotype. The chain employs TRBV19 and TRBJ2-1; D is possibly TRBD1 (5 bases). Germline CDR1 and CDR2: LNHDA and SQIVND (reference sequence). This CDR3 is 13 amino acids long. Trimming shortened V by 8 bases and J by 8 bases, and 16 bases separated the two germline ends. The CDR3 is CASRDDRVYEQFF. CDR3 in DNA: TGTGCCAGTCGTGACGACAGAGTCTATGAGCAGTTCTTC.

This clonotype was seen a handful of times. The chain employs TRBV5-6 and TRBJ2-3, with 13 bases lining up with TRBD2. Trimming removed 1 base from V and 1 base from J; junction bases left unmatched: 9. The CDR3 consists of 19 residues. Germline CDR1 SGHDT, CDR2 YYEEEE. CDR3 coding DNA: TGTGCCAGCAGCTTGCTAACTAGCGGGGGGGCGACGGGCACAGATACGCAGTATTTT. It codes for CASSLLTSGGATGTDTQYF.

This clonotype showed up just a few times. The V call is TRBV5-1, the J call TRBJ2-3; D tentatively fits TRBD1 or TRBD2 (5 bases each). The CDR3 is 14 amino acids. Trimming stripped 5 bases from V and 1 base from J, with 11 bases between. The germline CDR1 and CDR2 sequences are SGHRS and YFSETQ. This CDR3 reads CASRRRDGTDTQYF. The CDR3 coding sequence is TGCGCCAGCAGACGCAGGGACGGCACAGATACGCAGTATTTT.

A note on this clonotype: Its ends do not fully match the called genes, so a read error is possible. CDR3 sequence (DNA): TGTGCCAGCAGCTCCTCAGGGGAGAGGGACTTC. Its protein product is CASSSSGERDF. The chain combines TRBV11-2 with TRBJ2-7, with a weak D call TRBD1 (6 bases). Germline V CDR1 and CDR2: SGHAT, FQNNGV. CDR3 size: 11 residues.

This clonotype is judged medium-sized. J is TRBJ1-2 and V is TRBV11-3; no clear D gene. CDR1 and CDR2 (germline): SGHNT, YENEEA. Trimming removed 4 bases from V and 4 bases from J, with 13 bases in between. This CDR3 contains 14 residues. In DNA, the CDR3 is TGTGCCAGCAGCTCTCGCCGGGCCCTCTATGGCTACACCTTC. Its translation is CASSSRRALYGYTF.

The chain has TRBV7-9 and TRBJ2-3; TRBD2 aligns across 7 bases. The CDR3 spans 15 residues. J was trimmed by 4 bases and V by 5 bases; bases with no gene match: 9. Germline V gene data show CDR1 as SEHNR and CDR2 as FQNEAQ (reference sequence). This CDR3 is CASSPRSGYADTQYF. The CDR3 DNA is TGTGCCAGCAGCCCCCGTAGCGGGTACGCAGATACGCAGTATTTT.

This clonotype appeared a few times. In nucleotides, the CDR3 is TGTGCCAGCAGCCCTTTGAGAGGGAACACTGAAGCTTTCTTT. It is translated as CASSPLRGNTEAFF. This sequence joins TRBV5-4 and TRBJ1-1; D is unclear. V shed 4 bases and J shed 1 base, with 11 bases lying between them. This CDR3 is built from 14 residues. Germline values: CDR1 SGHNT, CDR2 YYREEE (reference sequence).

Comment on this clonotype: The junction departs from the called germline gene at one end, perhaps through a read error. The V call is TRBV5-3, the J call TRBJ2-5; TRBD1 might be the D (6 bases). TRBV5-3 falls under the ORF class, with uncertain function. This CDR3 has 17 residues. For the CDR3, the DNA is TGTGCCAGCAGCTTGGGGTTCGTGGTCGGACAGCGGGAGACCCAGTACTTC. The encoded protein is CASSLGFVVGQRETQYF.

This clonotype was counted only a few times. The chain has TRBV6-5 and TRBJ1-2, with 10 nucleotides matching TRBD1. CDR1 is MNHEY, CDR2 SVGAGI, per germline. Losses at the gene ends were 4 bases for V and 4 bases for J; bases not matched to a gene: 9. The CDR3 loop spans 16 amino acids. CDR3 nucleotide sequence: TGTGCCAGCAGTTCTTGGACAGGGGGGGACGGCTATGGCTACACCTTC. Protein sequence: CASSSWTGGDGYGYTF.

The gene calls are TRBV10-3 and TRBJ2-2; unclear D gene. The CDR3 is 15 residues long. Germline V gene data show CDR1 as ENHRY and CDR2 as SYGVKD. Trimming took 4 bases from V and 2 from J, leaving 11 bases between them. The CDR3 sequence: CAISVVQANTGELFF. The CDR3 nucleotides read TGTGCCATCAGTGTTGTCCAGGCTAACACCGGGGAGCTGTTTTTT.

This clonotype was counted a few times. V is TRBV2 and J is TRBJ1-5, with 8 bases matching TRBD1. Germline V CDR1 and CDR2: SNHLY, FYNNEI. The CDR3 loop spans 13 amino acids. The trim removed 5 bases at V and 5 bases at J, leaving 2 bases unmatched. CDR3 residues: CASSSDRDQPQHF. DNA of the CDR3: TGTGCCAGCAGTTCGGACAGGGATCAGCCCCAGCATTTT.

The chain recombines TRBV6-2 or TRBV6-3 with TRBJ1-1; D ambiguous. Trimming stripped 5 bases from V and 4 bases from J, with 14 bases between. CDR1 is MNHEY and CDR2 is SVGEGT in the germline V gene. The CDR3 is 14 residues long. In nucleotides, the CDR3 is TGTGCCAGCAGTAAAGCCGGGTTTGGCACTGAAGCTTTCTTT. The encoded protein is CASSKAGFGTEAFF.

The chain joins TRBV2 to TRBJ1-2, with 7 bases fitting TRBD1. There are 14 residues in the CDR3. The germline gives CDR1 SNHLY, CDR2 FYNNEI. V lost 4 bases to trimming and J lost 8 bases; unmatched junction nucleotides: 10. The CDR3 DNA is TGTGCCAGCAGTGGAGGGAACAGGGGCAGCGGCTACACCTTC. It yields the protein CASSGGNRGSGYTF.

The genes are TRBV28 and TRBJ2-7; 9 bases line up with TRBD1. This CDR3 comprises 16 residues. The V and J ends lost 2 bases and 7 bases, in that order; junction bases with no gene match: 12. Germline CDR1 is MDHEN and CDR2 is SYDVKM. The CDR3 region has the DNA TGTGCCAGCAGTTTAACGGGACAGGGCGCTGCGGGGGAGCAGTACTTC. Its protein is CASSLTGQGAAGEQYF. The variable domain in full, completed from reference TRBV28 and TRBJ2-7, reads DVKVTQSSRYLVKRTGEKVFLECVQDMDHENMFWYRQDPGLGLRLIYFSYDVKMKEKGDIPEGYSVSREKKERFSLILESASTNQTSMYLCASSLTGQGAAGEQYFGPGTRLTVT.

The CDR3 bases are TGTGCCTGGACTCCTGCTTGGGGGGGGTACAATGAGCAGTTCTTC. Amino acid sequence: CAWTPAWGGYNEQFF. The rearrangement uses TRBV30 and TRBJ2-1, with 7 bases matching TRBD2. The J segment lost 4 bases and the V segment lost 4 bases, leaving 10 bases of the junction unmatched. The CDR3 is 15 amino acids. Germline assignment: CDR1 GTSNPN and CDR2 SVGIG (reference sequence).